This passage covers 19 T cell receptor beta chains from one sample sequenced in a study of beta chain features in type 1 diabetes. These TCRs are of unknown antigen specificity. Of the isolated RNA, all was reverse transcribed, and so the sequenced material was expressed TCRB transcripts. Clones were read by immunoSEQ multiplex PCR, and TCRdb kept only the in-frame ones, dropping some. The top ten hold 0.5% to 0.55% of the sample, which has around 100,000 clones, roughly 28% seen once. General study findings and limits: Researchers report that Type 1 diabetes patients had moderately but significantly shorter TCRB CDR3s across all four CD4+ subsets.

Source material: central memory CD4+ T cells from blood. The receptor source for this set is a young woman with type 1 diabetes.

The chain combines TRBV19 with TRBJ1-1; 8 bases line up with TRBD1. Trimming took 4 bases from V and 1 from J; bases not matched to a gene: 2. Germline CDR1 reads LNHDA; CDR2 reads SQIVND (reference sequence). The CDR3 has 14 amino acids. CDR3 region: CASSTGGSNTEAFF. The CDR3 DNA is TGTGCCAGTAGTACAGGGGGCTCGAACACTGAAGCTTTCTTT. The full variable domain, with the rest looked up from reference TRBV19 and TRBJ1-1, is DGGITQSPKYLFRKEGQNVTLSCEQNLNHDAMYWYRQDPGQGLRLIYYSQIVNDFQKGDIAEGYSVSREKKESFPLTVTSAQKNPTAFYLCASSTGGSNTEAFFGQGTRLTVV.

The chain uses TRBV18 and TRBJ1-4; possible D gene TRBD1, 5 bases. This CDR3 contains 15 residues. Germline loops: CDR1 KGHSH, CDR2 LQKENI. Deletions cut 2 bases from V and 7 bases from J, with 14 bases between. The CDR3 protein is CASSPSLQGGEKLFF. Written as DNA, the CDR3 is TGTGCCAGCTCACCATCCCTGCAGGGAGGTGAAAAACTGTTTTTT.

The chain recombines TRBV10-2 with TRBJ2-2; 9 nucleotides match TRBD1. The CDR3 loop spans 15 amino acids. Germline V gene sequence: CDR1 WSHSY, CDR2 SAAADI. The J segment lost 4 bases and the V segment lost 6 bases, leaving 6 bases of the junction unmatched. CDR3 region: CASSGGQGITGELFF. The CDR3 DNA sequence: TGCGCCAGCAGCGGTGGACAGGGGATCACCGGGGAGCTGTTTTTT.

Note on this clone: The sample holds other DNA sequences that translate to the same CDR3. V and J are TRBV7-6 and TRBJ1-5; D remains ambiguous. Germline-derived CDR1 and CDR2 are SGHVS and FNYEAQ. CDR3 length equals 14 residues. The ends were cut back, 1 base at V and 2 bases at J, with 6 bases in the middle. This CDR3 is CASSLEQGNQPQHF. In DNA form, the CDR3 reads TGTGCCAGCAGCTTAGAGCAGGGCAATCAGCCCCAGCATTTT.

The chain has TRBV15 and TRBJ2-3; 10 bases are a match to TRBD2. The CDR3 runs 16 residues. Germline-derived CDR1 and CDR2 are LNHNV and YYDKDF (reference sequence). Trimming cost V 1 base and J 4 bases; bases outside gene matches: 5. CDR3 sequence (DNA): TGTGCCACCAGCAGAGGGGCTAGCGGGAGTTCAGATACGCAGTATTTT. Translated: CATSRGASGSSDTQYF.

The V gene is TRBV5-1, the J gene TRBJ2-2, with D possibly matching TRBD2 (5 bases). Trimming stripped 6 bases from V and 5 bases from J, with 20 bases between. CDR3 size: 16 residues. Germline lookup yields CDR1 SGHRS and CDR2 YFSETQ. Here the CDR3 DNA reads TGCGCCAGCAAGCTTGGGGTCGCCAGAGGGACCGGGGAGCTGTTTTTT. It yields the protein CASKLGVARGTGELFF.

This clone was picked up a small number of times. The sample has other DNA sequences that encode this CDR3 too. V gene TRBV20-1 combines with J gene TRBJ2-1; no firm D call. The CDR3 contains 11 residues. Germline V gene sequence: CDR1 DFQATT, CDR2 SNEGSKA (reference sequence). Trimming removed 5 bases from V and 4 bases from J, with 6 bases in between. CDR3 DNA sequence: TGCAGTGCTCTCCTATACAATGAGCAGTTCTTC. It encodes CSALLYNEQFF.

The chain has TRBV6-5 and TRBJ2-7; D remains unclear. The CDR3 extends over 16 amino acids. Per germline, CDR1 MNHEY and CDR2 SVGAGI. V dropped 0 bases and J dropped 4 bases, with 16 bases sitting between them. The CDR3 spells CASSYSKSRFAYEQYF. CDR3 coding DNA: TGTGCCAGCAGTTACTCGAAAAGTCGATTTGCGTACGAGCAGTACTTC.

This clone came up a few times. V usage is TRBV7-2 and J usage is TRBJ2-5, with 9 bases that match TRBD1. Germline-derived CDR1 and CDR2 are SGHTA and FQGNSA. The trim removed 3 bases at V and 3 bases at J, leaving 5 bases unmatched. This CDR3 contains 15 residues. CDR3 amino acids: CASSLTGTGKETQYF. The CDR3 nucleotides are TGTGCCAGCAGCTTGACCGGGACAGGGAAAGAGACCCAGTACTTC. The whole variable domain, filled in from reference TRBV7-2 and TRBJ2-5, reads GAGVSQSPSNKVTEKGKDVELRCDPISGHTALYWYRQSLGQGLEFLIYFQGNSAPDKSGLPSDRFSAERTGGSVSTLTIQRTQQEDSAVYLCASSLTGTGKETQYFGPGTRLLVL.

The chain has TRBV7-2 and TRBJ1-4, with D possibly matching TRBD1 (5 bases). This CDR3 is 12 amino acids long. V lost 1 base, J lost 8 bases, and 5 bases lay in between. The V gene's germline CDR1 is SGHTA and CDR2 FQGNSA. The CDR3 reads CASSLGGEKLFF. CDR3 DNA sequence: TGTGCCAGCAGCTTAGGGGGCGAAAAACTGTTTTTT.

This clone came up many times. The chain is built from TRBV29-1 and TRBJ2-7; TRBD1 matches 9 bases. V lost 5 bases to trimming and J lost 7 bases; unmatched junction nucleotides: 12. Per the germline V gene, CDR1 is SQVTM and CDR2 is ANQGSEA. This CDR3 is built from 14 residues. The CDR3 loop reads CSVKTGTGSEEQYF. The CDR3 DNA sequence: TGCAGCGTTAAAACCGGGACAGGGTCGGAGGAGCAGTACTTC.

This clone appeared a single time. The rearrangement joins TRBV5-4 to TRBJ2-1; 7 bases agree with TRBD1. CDR1 SGHNT and CDR2 YYREEE come from the germline V gene (reference sequence). Trimming at V came to 0 bases and at J to 5 bases, leaving 5 bases not matched to a gene. The length of the CDR3 is 15 residues. The DNA of the CDR3 is TGTGCCAGCAGCTTGGAACAGGGGCACGACAATGAGCAGTTCTTC. Translation: CASSLEQGHDNEQFF. The full variable domain, rest sourced from reference TRBV5-4 and TRBJ2-1, is ETGVTQSPTHLIKTRGQQVTLRCSSQSGHNTVSWYQQALGQGPQFIFQYYREEENGRGNFPPRFSGLQFPNYSSELNVNALELDDSALYLCASSLEQGHDNEQFFGPGTRLTVL.

V and J are TRBV15 and TRBJ2-1, with TRBD2 identical over 9 bases. The CDR3 has 18 residues. From germline, CDR1 is LNHNV and CDR2 YYDKDF (reference sequence). The junction had 9 bases not matched to a gene; V was cut back by 3 bases and J by 0 bases. The CDR3: CATSSSTSGQSSYNEQFF. CDR3 coding DNA: TGTGCCACCAGCAGCTCTACTAGCGGGCAGAGCTCCTACAATGAGCAGTTCTTC.

The chain links TRBV7-5 to TRBJ2-3; TRBD1, the D gene given by the table, was not confirmed from the DNA. TRBV7-5 is designated a pseudogene. CDR3 length equals 13 residues. The CDR3 loop is CASSRTGGDTQYF. The CDR3 nucleotides are TGTGCCAGCAGCCGAACAGGGGGAGATACGCAGTATTTT.

The chain combines TRBV5-1 with TRBJ2-3; 8 bases match TRBD2. The CDR3 covers 14 residues. In germline, CDR1 is SGHRS, CDR2 YFSETQ. The junction had 5 bases not matched to a gene; V was cut back by 3 bases and J by 5 bases. CDR3: CASSSPLAGDTQYF. As DNA, the CDR3 is TGCGCCAGCAGCTCACCTCTAGCGGGAGATACGCAGTATTTT. Based on the CDR3 plus reference TRBV5-1 and TRBJ2-3, the full variable domain is KAGVTQTPRYLIKTRGQQVTLSCSPISGHRSVSWYQQTPGQGLQFLFEYFSETQRNKGNFPGRFSGRQFSNSRSEMNVSTLELGDSALYLCASSSPLAGDTQYFGPGTRLTVL.

A single count supports this clone. The rearrangement joins TRBV21-1 to TRBJ1-5. TRBV21-1 counts as a pseudogene. This CDR3 comprises 15 residues. The CDR3, as DNA: TGTGCCAGCAGCAAATCTAGGGGTGGAGGGCAGCCCCAGCATTTT. This translates into CASSKSRGGGQPQHF.

The chain recombines TRBV19 with TRBJ2-1, with D possibly matching TRBD2 (5 bases). CDR1 LNHDA and CDR2 SQIVND come from the germline V gene (reference sequence). CDR3 size: 14 residues. V was trimmed by 4 bases and J by 7 bases, leaving 14 bases between them. The CDR3 reads CASSTPRGSNEQFF. For the CDR3, the DNA is TGTGCCAGTAGTACCCCCCGAGGGTCGAATGAGCAGTTCTTC. Full variable domain (missing parts from reference TRBV19 and TRBJ2-1): DGGITQSPKYLFRKEGQNVTLSCEQNLNHDAMYWYRQDPGQGLRLIYYSQIVNDFQKGDIAEGYSVSREKKESFPLTVTSAQKNPTAFYLCASSTPRGSNEQFFGPGTRLTVL.

The V and J genes are TRBV19 and TRBJ2-1, with D maybe TRBD1 (5 bases). Germline CDR1 reads LNHDA; CDR2 reads SQIVND (reference sequence). The CDR3 extends over 12 amino acids. V lost 11 bases to trimming and J lost 9 bases, with 17 bases between them. The CDR3 nucleotides read TGTGCCTGCTCCTACTCTAGGGGTGAGCAGTTCTTC. Translated: CACSYSRGEQFF. Together with reference TRBV19 and TRBJ2-1, the CDR3 gives the full variable domain: DGGITQSPKYLFRKEGQNVTLSCEQNLNHDAMYWYRQDPGQGLRLIYYSQIVNDFQKGDIAEGYSVSREKKESFPLTVTSAQKNPTAFYLCACSYSRGEQFFGPGTRLTVL.

The gene calls are TRBV18 and TRBJ2-1; 7 bases fit TRBD1. V shed 3 bases and J 2 bases; nucleotides not matched to a gene: 4. The CDR3 length is 15 residues. The germline CDR1 and CDR2 sequences are KGHSH and LQKENI. The CDR3 sequence: CASSPPGTAYNEQFF. The CDR3 region has the DNA TGTGCCAGCTCACCTCCCGGGACAGCCTACAATGAGCAGTTCTTC.